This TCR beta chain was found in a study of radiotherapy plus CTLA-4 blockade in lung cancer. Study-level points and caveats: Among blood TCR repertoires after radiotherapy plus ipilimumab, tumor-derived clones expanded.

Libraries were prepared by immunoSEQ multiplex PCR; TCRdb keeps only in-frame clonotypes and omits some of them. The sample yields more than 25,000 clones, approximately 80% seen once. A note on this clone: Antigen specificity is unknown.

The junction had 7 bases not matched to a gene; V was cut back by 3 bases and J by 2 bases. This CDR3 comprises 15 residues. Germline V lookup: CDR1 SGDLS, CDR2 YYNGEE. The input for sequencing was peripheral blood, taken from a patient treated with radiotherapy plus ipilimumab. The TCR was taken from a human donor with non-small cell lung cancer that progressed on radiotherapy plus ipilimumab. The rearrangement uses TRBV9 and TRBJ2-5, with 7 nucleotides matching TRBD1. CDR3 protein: CASSGQGVRQETQYF. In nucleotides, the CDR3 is TGTGCCAGCAGCGGACAGGGCGTCCGACAAGAGACCCAGTACTTC.